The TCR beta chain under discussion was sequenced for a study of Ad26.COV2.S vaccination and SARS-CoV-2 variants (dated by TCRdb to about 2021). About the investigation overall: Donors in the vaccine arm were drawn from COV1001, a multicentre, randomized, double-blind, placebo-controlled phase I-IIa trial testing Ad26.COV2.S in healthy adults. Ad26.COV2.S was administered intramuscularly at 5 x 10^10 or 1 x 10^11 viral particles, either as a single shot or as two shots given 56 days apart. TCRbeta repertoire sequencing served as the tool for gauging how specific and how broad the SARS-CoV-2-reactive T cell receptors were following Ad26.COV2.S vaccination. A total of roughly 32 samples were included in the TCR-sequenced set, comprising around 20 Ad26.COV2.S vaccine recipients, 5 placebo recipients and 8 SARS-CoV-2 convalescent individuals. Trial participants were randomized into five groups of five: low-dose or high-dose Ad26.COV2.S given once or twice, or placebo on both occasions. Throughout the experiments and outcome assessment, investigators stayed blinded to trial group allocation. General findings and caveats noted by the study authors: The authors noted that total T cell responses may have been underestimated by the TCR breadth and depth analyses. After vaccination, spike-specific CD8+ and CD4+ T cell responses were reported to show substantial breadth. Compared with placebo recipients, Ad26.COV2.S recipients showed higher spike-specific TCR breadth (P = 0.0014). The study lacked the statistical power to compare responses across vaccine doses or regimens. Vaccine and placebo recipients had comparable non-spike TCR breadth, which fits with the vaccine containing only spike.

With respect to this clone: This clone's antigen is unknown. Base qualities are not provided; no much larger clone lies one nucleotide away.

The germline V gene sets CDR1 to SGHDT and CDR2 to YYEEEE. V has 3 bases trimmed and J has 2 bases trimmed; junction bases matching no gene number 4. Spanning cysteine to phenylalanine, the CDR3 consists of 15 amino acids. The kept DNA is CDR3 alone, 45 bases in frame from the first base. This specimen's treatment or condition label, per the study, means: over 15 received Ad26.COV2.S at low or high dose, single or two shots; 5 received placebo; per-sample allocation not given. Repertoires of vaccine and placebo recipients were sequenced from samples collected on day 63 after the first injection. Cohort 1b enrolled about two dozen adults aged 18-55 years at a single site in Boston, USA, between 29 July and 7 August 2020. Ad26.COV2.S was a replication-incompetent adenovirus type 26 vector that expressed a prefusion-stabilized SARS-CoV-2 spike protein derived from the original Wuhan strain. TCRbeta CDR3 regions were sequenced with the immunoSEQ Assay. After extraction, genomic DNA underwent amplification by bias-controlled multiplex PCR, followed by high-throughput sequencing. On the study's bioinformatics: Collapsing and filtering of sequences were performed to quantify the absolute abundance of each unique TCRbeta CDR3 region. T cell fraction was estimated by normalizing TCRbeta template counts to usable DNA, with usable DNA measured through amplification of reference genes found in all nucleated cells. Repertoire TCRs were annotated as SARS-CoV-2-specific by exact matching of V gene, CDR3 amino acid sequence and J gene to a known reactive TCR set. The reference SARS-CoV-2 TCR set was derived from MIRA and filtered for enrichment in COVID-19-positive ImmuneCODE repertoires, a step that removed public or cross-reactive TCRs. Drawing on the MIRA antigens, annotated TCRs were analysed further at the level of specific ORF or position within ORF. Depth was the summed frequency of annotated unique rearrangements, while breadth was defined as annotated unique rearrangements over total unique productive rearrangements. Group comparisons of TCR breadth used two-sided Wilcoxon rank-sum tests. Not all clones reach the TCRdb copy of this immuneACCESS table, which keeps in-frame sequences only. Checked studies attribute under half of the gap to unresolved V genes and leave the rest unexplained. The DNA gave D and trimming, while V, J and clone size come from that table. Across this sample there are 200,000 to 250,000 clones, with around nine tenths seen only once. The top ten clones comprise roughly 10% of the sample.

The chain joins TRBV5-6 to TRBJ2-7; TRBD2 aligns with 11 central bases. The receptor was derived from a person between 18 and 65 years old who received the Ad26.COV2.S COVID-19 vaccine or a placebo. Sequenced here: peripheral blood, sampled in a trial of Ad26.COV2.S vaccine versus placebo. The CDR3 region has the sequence CASSSTSGVPYEQYF. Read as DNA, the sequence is TGTGCCAGCAGCTCGACTAGCGGGGTTCCCTACGAGCAGTACTTC.